This TCR beta chain was retrieved from a study of blood T cell repertoires in COVID-19. Study-wide background: T cells, B-cell-depleted T cells, or PBMCs supplied cDNA or gDNA.

Germline CDR1 and CDR2: LNHDA and SQIVND (reference sequence). CDR3 length: 14 residues. With V trimmed by 7 bases and J by 2 bases, 7 bases remained unmatched. Original analysis: Researchers report that nucleated cell counts were estimated from reference gene primer amplification. Method: immunoSEQ multiplex PCR; TCRdb's copy keeps in-frame clones and lacks some. V and J calls and clone size are those listed in that table; D and trimming were worked out from the DNA. The table lists some 320,000 clones, about 89% of them singletons. The material sequenced was peripheral blood. The clonotype originates from a woman between 45 and 65 years old who had recovered from COVID-19. This sequence joins TRBV19 and TRBJ1-2; 7 bases match TRBD1. CDR3 sequence reads: CASKTDRQNYGYTF. The CDR3 bases are TGTGCCAGTAAAACGGACAGGCAGAACTATGGCTACACCTTC.